This T cell receptor (beta chain) was profiled in a study of breast tumors, draining lymph nodes, adjacent tissues. Regarding this clonotype: Antigen: not known.

Notes on the study in general: Tumor TCR diversity was below lymph nodes but above nontumor tissue. Data fit most tumor T cells coming from lymph node, expanding in tumor. Compared with basal-like, luminal-like tumors shared significantly more repertoire with nontumor tissue.

MiXCR was run by TCRdb on the multiplex PCR reads, yielding one entry per CDR3 protein. Seen here are 180,000 or so distinct CDR3 sequences, around 35% observed once, and the top ten hold roughly 3.8%. The CDR3 runs to 16 residues. Trimming cost V 4 bases and J 2 bases, with 16 bases left between them. CDR1 MGHRA and CDR2 YSYEKL come from the germline V gene. Axillary draining lymph nodes of breast cancer patients supplied the node samples. This clonotype originated in a female donor with breast cancer. Some clones in this sample may be carry-over from other donors' samples. This sequence joins TRBV4-1 and TRBJ2-3, with TRBD2 as a possible D gene (7 bases). The sample was axillary lymph node tissue. The CDR3 sequence: CASSPSGGPFTDTQYF. The CDR3 DNA follows: TGCGCCAGCAGCCCCTCGGGGGGCCCCTTCACAGATACGCAGTATTTT.